This T cell receptor (beta chain) was captured in a study of blood T cell repertoires in COVID-19. About the study: COVID-19 samples collected from the United States, Italy and Spain covered acute and convalescent phases. From T cells, B-cell-depleted T cells, or PBMCs came the material, which was cDNA or gDNA.

In the original workflow: Quantification of nucleated cells was approximated via reference gene primer amplification. Clones were read by immunoSEQ multiplex PCR, and TCRdb kept only the in-frame ones, dropping some. The DNA gave D and trimming, while V, J and clone size come from that table. The sample consists of fewer than 85,000 clones, more than 75% of them appearing once. What was sequenced was peripheral blood. The TCR originated in a human donor in a cohort sampled during active COVID-19.

The CDR3 DNA reads as TGTGCCAGCAGCCCCTATCAGGGTTCGGGGGCCAACGTCCTGACTTTC. Its translation: CASSPYQGSGANVLTF. The rearrangement links TRBV5-6 to TRBJ2-6, with TRBD1 as a possible D gene (5 bases). The V gene lost 4 bases and the J gene lost 4 bases, with 15 bases spanning the gap. Germline loops: CDR1 SGHDT, CDR2 YYEEEE. The CDR3 runs 16 residues.